One and the same sample provided the 24 T cell receptor beta chains below, sequenced in a study of low-dose radiotherapy and immunotherapy resistance in tumors. Priming of first-strand cDNA relied on TRAV- and TRBV-specific primers (covering alpha and beta chains). With a V-primer adapter and a constant-region primer, TCRs were amplified for 20 to 25 PCR cycles. TCRdb re-analysed the reads in MiXCR, keeping a single row per CDR3 protein. The sample carries under 90,000 distinct CDR3 sequences, around 30% recorded once. Specified time point: before trial treatment. The sequencing used PBMCs, collected before treatment. The receptors stem from a female donor with ovarian cancer.

The chain carries TRBV9 and TRBJ2-3, with 8 bases lining up with TRBD1. There are 16 residues in the CDR3. Germline CDR1 is SGDLS and CDR2 is YYNGEE. V lost 4 bases and J lost 1; bases outside the gene matches: 8. The CDR3 DNA follows: TGTGCCAGCAGCCAGACGGGACAGGCACGCACAGATACGCAGTATTTT. This codes for CASSQTGQARTDTQYF.

This clonotype was seen at least ten times. The chain couples TRBV12-3 or TRBV12-4 to TRBJ2-3, with 8 bases lining up with TRBD2. The CDR3 has 16 residues. The V segment lost 5 bases and the J segment 1 base; nucleotides outside the gene matches: 8. CDR3 residues: CASSDGAGAGTDTQYF. CDR3 DNA: TGTGCCAGCAGTGATGGAGCGGGAGCCGGCACAGATACGCAGTATTTT.

This clonotype was seen at least ten times. J is TRBJ2-1 and V is TRBV10-3; 7 bases agree with TRBD1. CDR1 is ENHRY, CDR2 SYGVKD, per germline. This CDR3 is 14 amino acids long. J was trimmed by 4 bases and V by 3 bases; bases with no gene match: 3. In nucleotides, the CDR3 is TGTGCCATCAGTGATGAGGGGGCTTACAATGAGCAGTTCTTC. Its translation is CAISDEGAYNEQFF.

This clonotype has only a few counts. The chain recombines TRBV6-2 or TRBV6-3 with TRBJ1-6; 8 bases align to TRBD1. V shed 8 bases and J 9 bases; nucleotides not matched to a gene: 9. The germline gives CDR1 MNHEY, CDR2 SVGEGT. This CDR3 is 14 amino acids long. CDR3 DNA sequence: TGTGCCAGCTCCGGACAGGGCTGGGGTTCACCCCTCCACTTT. Residues: CASSGQGWGSPLHF.

Many counts were recorded for this clonotype. This sequence joins TRBV3-1 and TRBJ2-3; 14 bases are a match to TRBD2. This CDR3 has 17 amino acids. V gave up 1 base and J gave up 3 bases; unmatched junction bases: 3. Per the germline V gene, CDR1 is LGHDT and CDR2 is YNNKEL (reference sequence). DNA of the CDR3: TGTGCCAGCAGCCAAGGGGGACTAGCGGGAGAAACAGATACGCAGTATTTT. This codes for CASSQGGLAGETDTQYF.

This clonotype was recorded at least ten times. This chain connects TRBV29-1 to TRBJ1-1; D is uncertain. Germline assignment: CDR1 SQVTM and CDR2 ANQGSEA. V was pared by 5 bases and J by 4 bases, with 20 bases between. The CDR3 has 15 residues. CDR3 amino acids: CSVSPGPAWGTEAFF. DNA of the CDR3: TGCAGCGTTTCACCGGGCCCGGCTTGGGGCACTGAAGCTTTCTTT.

The CDR3 nucleotides read TGTGCCAGCAGTTCGACAGGGGGGAAGTACGAGCAGTACTTC. This codes for CASSSTGGKYEQYF. The chain uses TRBV12-3 or TRBV12-4 and TRBJ2-7, with 9 bases lining up with TRBD1. Trimming cost V 4 bases and J 4 bases; bases outside gene matches: 5. CDR3 size: 14 residues.

This clonotype was picked up many times. V and J are TRBV11-2 and TRBJ2-7; 8 positions agree with TRBD2. The CDR3 runs 17 residues. The V and J ends lost 2 bases and 1 base, in that order; junction bases with no gene match: 10. Germline V gives CDR1 SGHAT, CDR2 FQNNGV. In DNA, the CDR3 is TGTGCCAGCAGCTTATGGCCAGCGGGAGTATCTTCCTACGAGCAGTACTTC. Translating it yields CASSLWPAGVSSYEQYF.

As regards this clonotype: The final CDR3 position lacks the conserved phenylalanine or tryptophan, pointing to a likely read error. This chain joins TRBV7-6 and TRBJ2-5; 7 bases fit TRBD2. J gave up 5 bases and V 1 base, and 19 bases lay outside the gene matches. The CDR3 totals 19 residues. Germline V gene lookup returns CDR1 SGHVS and CDR2 FNYEAQ. Written as DNA, the CDR3 is TGTGCCAGCAGCTTAGTTCGTGAGGTGACTAGCCCCCCGATGGAGACCCAGTACTTG. Its protein is CASSLVREVTSPPMETQYL.

The chain couples TRBV23-1 to TRBJ1-6, with 8 bases identical to TRBD1. TRBV23-1 qualifies as an ORF whose function is uncertain. This CDR3 is 15 amino acids long. V shed 8 bases, J shed 12 bases, and the junction held 15 bases outside the gene matches. The CDR3 coding sequence is TGCGCCAGCGGATACCCGGGACAGGCGGTTAAACCCCTCCACTTT. Translated, it gives CASGYPGQAVKPLHF.

The chain links TRBV19 to TRBJ1-3; the D gene is possibly TRBD1 (5 bases). This CDR3 has 14 residues. Germline V gene sequence: CDR1 LNHDA, CDR2 SQIVND (reference sequence). V gave up 3 bases and J gave up 2 bases, with 8 bases separating them. This chain's CDR3 is CASSIKGPGNTIYF. The CDR3 region has the DNA TGTGCCAGTAGTATTAAGGGACCTGGAAACACCATATATTTT.

A note on this clonotype: No DNA is shown, since the ends of the CDR3 on it are uncertain; the CDR3 is the one TCRdb lists. The chain has TRBV28 and TRBJ1-4; no check of the table's D call, TRBD1, against the DNA was made. With termini counted, the CDR3 has 13 amino acids. Germline V lookup: CDR1 MDHEN, CDR2 SYDVKM. The CDR3: CASSFSREKLFFF.

This clonotype was seen many times. The chain links TRBV15 to TRBJ2-2; 10 nucleotides line up with TRBD2. The CDR3 is made up of 15 amino acids. The trim removed 5 bases at V and 4 bases at J, leaving 4 bases unmatched. The V gene's germline CDR1 is LNHNV and CDR2 YYDKDF (reference sequence). The CDR3 here is CATSYSGGLTGELFF. The CDR3 region has the DNA TGTGCCACCAGCTATAGCGGGGGGCTCACCGGGGAGCTGTTTTTT.

This clonotype was seen at least ten times. This chain connects TRBV30 to TRBJ2-7; possibly TRBD2 for D (7 bases). The CDR3 has 10 amino acids. Deletions cut 5 bases from V and 10 bases from J, with 12 bases between. Looked up from germline, CDR1 is GTSNPN and CDR2 is SVGIG (reference sequence). CDR3 region: CAWGEGEQYF. Written as DNA, the CDR3 is TGTGCCTGGGGGGAGGGGGAACAGTACTTC.

The chain's CDR3 is CSVGDGLYEQYF. The CDR3 DNA follows: TGCAGCGTTGGGGACGGACTCTACGAGCAGTACTTC. The chain employs TRBV29-1 and TRBJ2-7, with D perhaps matching TRBD1 or TRBD2 (5 bases each). V was pared by 4 bases and J by 3 bases, with 10 bases between. This CDR3 contains 12 residues. The germline V gene has CDR1 SQVTM and CDR2 ANQGSEA.

The chain employs TRBV11-2 and TRBJ1-3, with no clear D. Deletions cut 5 bases from V and 0 bases from J, with 11 bases between. Germline V CDR1 and CDR2: SGHAT, FQNNGV. This CDR3 comprises 15 residues. In DNA form, the CDR3 reads TGTGCCAGCAGCGCCTACTGGAGCTCTGGAAACACCATATATTTT. Its protein is CASSAYWSSGNTIYF.

This clonotype was seen many times. CDR3 sequence: CASSLGATESGGYTF. CDR3 in DNA: TGTGCCAGCAGTTTAGGAGCGACGGAAAGCGGTGGCTACACCTTC. This chain links TRBV28 with TRBJ1-2; D ambiguous. This CDR3 has 15 amino acids. Trimming took off 2 bases at V and 7 bases at J, with 17 bases between the two ends. The germline V gene encodes CDR1 MDHEN and CDR2 SYDVKM.

This clonotype was recorded at least ten times. The chain links TRBV19 to TRBJ2-7, with D perhaps being TRBD1 or TRBD2 (5 bases each). Germline V gene data show CDR1 as LNHDA and CDR2 as SQIVND (reference sequence). The V gene lost 6 bases and the J gene lost 7 bases, with 19 bases spanning the gap. The length of the CDR3 is 14 residues. CDR3 in amino acids: CASRGTVAPGEQYF. DNA for the CDR3: TGTGCCAGTAGAGGGACGGTAGCCCCTGGGGAGCAGTACTTC.

Many counts were recorded for this clonotype. The CDR3 loop reads CASSQGGSMNTEAFF. CDR3 DNA sequence: TGCGCCAGCAGCCAGGGGGGCTCGATGAACACTGAAGCTTTCTTT. This rearrangement joins TRBV4-3 to TRBJ1-1, with D possibly TRBD1 on 6 matching bases. The V gene lost 3 bases and the J gene lost 0 bases, with 11 bases spanning the gap. The CDR3 sequence is 15 residues long. Per germline, CDR1 LGHNA and CDR2 YSLEER.

This clonotype was recorded at least ten times. V usage is TRBV7-9 and J usage is TRBJ2-3; maybe TRBD1 (5 bases). This CDR3 contains 13 residues. From germline, CDR1 is SEHNR and CDR2 FQNEAQ (reference sequence). V lost 2 bases, J lost 6 bases, and 9 bases lay in between. The DNA of the CDR3 is TGTGCCAGCAGCTTAAGTGGGGCGGATACGCAGTATTTT. Amino acid sequence: CASSLSGADTQYF.

This clonotype has at least ten counts. The rearrangement uses TRBV6-8 and TRBJ1-2, with D unclear. CDR1 is MNHGY, CDR2 SAAAGT, per germline. V lost 4 bases, J lost 2 bases, and 11 bases lay in between. The CDR3 runs 14 residues. CDR3 residues: CASSSRNRNYGYTF. The CDR3 bases are TGTGCCAGCAGTTCCCGAAACAGAAACTATGGCTACACCTTC.

Ten or more counts support this clonotype. The rearrangement links TRBV29-1 to TRBJ2-1, with 10 bases identical to TRBD2. The J segment lost 10 bases and the V segment lost 6 bases, leaving 9 bases of the junction unmatched. Germline values: CDR1 SQVTM, CDR2 ANQGSEA. The CDR3 has 13 residues. The CDR3 nucleotides are TGCAGCGTACCTCTAGCGGGAGTCGGGGAGCAGTTCTTC. It is translated as CSVPLAGVGEQFF.

The chain links TRBV18 to TRBJ1-6; 7 nucleotides match TRBD1. The trim removed 2 bases at V and 8 bases at J, leaving 6 bases unmatched. The CDR3 has 15 amino acids. Germline V lookup: CDR1 KGHSH, CDR2 LQKENI. The CDR3 DNA follows: TGTGCCAGCTCACCATTACCTACAGGGGATTCACCCCTCCACTTT. It encodes CASSPLPTGDSPLHF.

This clonotype was observed many times. The chain links TRBV11-2 to TRBJ1-5; D unresolved. Germline CDR1 reads SGHAT; CDR2 reads FQNNGV. V was cut by 2 bases and J by 7 bases, with 9 bases left in between. The CDR3 is 13 residues long. The CDR3 nucleotides are TGTGCCAGCAGCTTAACATCATGGCAGCCCCAGCATTTT. Protein product: CASSLTSWQPQHF.